This entry describes one T cell receptor (beta chain). What it binds is unknown. This record comes from a study of T-cell reconstitution after alpha-beta-depleted transplantation in children. V dropped 0 bases and J dropped 9; count of bases not matched to a gene: 15. Germline V lookup: CDR1 LGHNA, CDR2 YNFKEQ. CDR3 length: 18 amino acids. Unique molecular identifiers were built into the TCRbeta library. From the PCR reads, TCRdb called clonotypes with MiXCR, one entry per CDR3 protein. The table lists almost 250,000 distinct CDR3 sequences, roughly 26% of them singletons. Study findings and constraints: Newly made T cells mostly supplied T-cell counts and diversity one year after transplant. The study reportedly traced alpha-beta T cells about two months after transplant to several hundred expanded graft clones.

This TCR came from a girl aged 2 to 9 with Fanconi anemia, due to receive a stem cell transplant. Sequenced material: PBMCs, taken before TCRalphabeta/CD19-depleted stem cell transplant. V and J are TRBV4-2 and TRBJ2-1, with 9 bases fitting TRBD2. This CDR3 reads CASSQDGSGSGSPGEQFF. As DNA, the CDR3 is TGTGCCAGCAGCCAAGACGGTTCGGGTAGCGGGAGCCCGGGTGAGCAGTTCTTC.